This record covers a single T cell receptor beta chain. Its antigen is undetermined. This entry comes from a study of identical twins. Study results and caveats: Beta out-of-frame sequences showed weaker excess twin sharing.

This CDR3 comprises 16 residues. The ends were cut back, 0 bases at V and 4 bases at J, with 13 bases in the middle. CDR1 PRHDT and CDR2 FYEKMQ come from the germline V gene (reference sequence). Via MiXCR, TCRdb re-called the 5' RACE reads, giving one row per CDR3 protein. The table shows under 350,000 distinct CDR3 sequences, with 9.5% occurring only once. This same sample was also part of a study on yellow fever vaccine responses in identical twins. That study reports: Reported findings indicate that twins' vaccine T cell responses seemed partially convergent, partially personalized.

The sample consisted of CD8+ T cells sorted from blood. This TCR derives from a woman aged 18 to 35 in good health. V usage is TRBV13 and J usage is TRBJ2-1; D is perhaps TRBD2 (6 bases). The CDR3 bases are TGTGCCAGCAGCTTAGGCGGAGGAGGGGTTTACAATGAGCAGTTCTTC. This codes for CASSLGGGGVYNEQFF.